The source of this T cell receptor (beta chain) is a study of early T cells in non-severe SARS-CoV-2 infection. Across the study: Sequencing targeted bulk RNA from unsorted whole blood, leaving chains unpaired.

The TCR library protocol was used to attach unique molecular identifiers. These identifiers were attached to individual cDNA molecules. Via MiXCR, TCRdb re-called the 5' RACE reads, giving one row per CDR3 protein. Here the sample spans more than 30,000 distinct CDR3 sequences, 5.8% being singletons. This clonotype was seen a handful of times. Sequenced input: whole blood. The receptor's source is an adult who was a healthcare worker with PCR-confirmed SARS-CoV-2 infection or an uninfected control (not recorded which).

DNA for the CDR3: TGTGCCAGCAGTTACGGCGCTCAGACTAGCACAGATACGCAGTATTTT. It is translated as CASSYGAQTSTDTQYF. The rearrangement uses TRBV6-5 and TRBJ2-3; D gene uncertain. Germline V CDR1 and CDR2: MNHEY, SVGAGI. There are 16 residues in the CDR3. Trimming left V 2 bases short and J 0 bases short, with 12 bases between.